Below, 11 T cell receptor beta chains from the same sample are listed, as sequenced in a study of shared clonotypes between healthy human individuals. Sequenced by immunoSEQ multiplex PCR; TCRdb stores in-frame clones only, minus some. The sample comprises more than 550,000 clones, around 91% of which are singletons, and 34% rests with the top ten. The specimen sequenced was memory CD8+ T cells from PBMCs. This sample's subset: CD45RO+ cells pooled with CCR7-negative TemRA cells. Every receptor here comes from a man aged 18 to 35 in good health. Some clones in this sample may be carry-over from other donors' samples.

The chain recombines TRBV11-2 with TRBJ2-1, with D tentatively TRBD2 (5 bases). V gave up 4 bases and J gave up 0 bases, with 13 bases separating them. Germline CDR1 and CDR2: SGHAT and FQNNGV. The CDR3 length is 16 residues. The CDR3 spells CASSSYSASSYNEQFF. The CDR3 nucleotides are TGTGCCAGCAGCTCGTATAGCGCCAGCTCCTACAATGAGCAGTTCTTC.

The CDR3 bases are TGTGCCAGCAGTTTATTACGGACTAGCGGTATGGATACGCAGTATTTT. It translates to CASSLLRTSGMDTQYF. This chain joins TRBV27 and TRBJ2-3, with 10 nucleotides matching TRBD2. This CDR3 region has 16 residues. V dropped 1 base and J dropped 6; count of bases not matched to a gene: 7. Germline assignment: CDR1 MNHEY and CDR2 SMNVEV (reference sequence).

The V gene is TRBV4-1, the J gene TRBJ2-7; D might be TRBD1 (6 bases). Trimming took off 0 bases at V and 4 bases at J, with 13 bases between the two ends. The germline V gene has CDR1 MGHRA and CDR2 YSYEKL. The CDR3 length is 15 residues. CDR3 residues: CASSQDRTGWYEQYF. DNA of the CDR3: TGCGCCAGCAGCCAAGATCGTACAGGGTGGTACGAGCAGTACTTC.

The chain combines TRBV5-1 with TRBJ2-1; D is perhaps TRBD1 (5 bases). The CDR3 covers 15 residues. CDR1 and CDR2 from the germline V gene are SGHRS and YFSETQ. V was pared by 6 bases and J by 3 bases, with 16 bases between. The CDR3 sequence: CASMSGPEDYNEQFF. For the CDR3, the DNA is TGCGCCAGCATGTCAGGGCCGGAAGACTACAATGAGCAGTTCTTC.

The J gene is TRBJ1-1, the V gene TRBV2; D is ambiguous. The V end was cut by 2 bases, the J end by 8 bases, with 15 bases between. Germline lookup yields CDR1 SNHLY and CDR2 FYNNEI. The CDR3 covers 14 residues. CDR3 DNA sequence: TGTGCCAGCAGTGAATTTGACCGAGGTGGAGAAGCTTTCTTT. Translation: CASSEFDRGGEAFF.

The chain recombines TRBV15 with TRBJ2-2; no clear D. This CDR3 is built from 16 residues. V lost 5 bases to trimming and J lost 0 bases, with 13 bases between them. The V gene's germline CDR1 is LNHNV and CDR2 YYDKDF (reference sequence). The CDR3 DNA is TGTGCCACCAGCGGTGGAATGGGTCCGAACACCGGGGAGCTGTTTTTT. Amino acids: CATSGGMGPNTGELFF.

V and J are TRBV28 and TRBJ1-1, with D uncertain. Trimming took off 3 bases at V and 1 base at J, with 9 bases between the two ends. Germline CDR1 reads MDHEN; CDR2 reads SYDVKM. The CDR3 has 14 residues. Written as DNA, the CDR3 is TGTGCCAGCAGTTTGGTACCCACGAACACTGAAGCTTTCTTT. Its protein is CASSLVPTNTEAFF.

CDR3 sequence: CAWSAGGENQPQHF. Here the CDR3 DNA reads TGTGCCTGGAGTGCCGGAGGGGAAAATCAGCCCCAGCATTTT. This chain joins TRBV30 and TRBJ1-5, with D tentatively TRBD1 (5 bases). The CDR3 totals 14 residues. The V end was cut by 1 base, the J end by 4 bases, with 11 bases between. Germline V gene sequence: CDR1 GTSNPN, CDR2 SVGIG (reference sequence).

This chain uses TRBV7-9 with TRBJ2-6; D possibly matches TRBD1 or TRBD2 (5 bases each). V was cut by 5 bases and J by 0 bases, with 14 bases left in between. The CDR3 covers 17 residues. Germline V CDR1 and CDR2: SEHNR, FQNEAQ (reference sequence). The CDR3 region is CASSTRDADSGANVLTF. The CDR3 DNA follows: TGTGCCAGCAGCACCCGGGACGCCGACTCTGGGGCCAACGTCCTGACTTTC.

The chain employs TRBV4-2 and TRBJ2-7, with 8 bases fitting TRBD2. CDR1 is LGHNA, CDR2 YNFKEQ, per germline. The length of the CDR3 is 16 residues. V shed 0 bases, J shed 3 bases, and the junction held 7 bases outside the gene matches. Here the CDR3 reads CASSQEKAGEDYEQYF. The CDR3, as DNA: TGTGCCAGCAGCCAAGAGAAAGCGGGAGAGGACTACGAGCAGTACTTC.

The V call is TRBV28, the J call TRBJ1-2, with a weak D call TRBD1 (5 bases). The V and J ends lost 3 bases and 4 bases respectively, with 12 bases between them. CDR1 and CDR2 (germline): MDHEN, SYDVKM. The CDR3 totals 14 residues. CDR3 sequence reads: CASSLWTISYGYTF. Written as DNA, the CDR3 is TGTGCCAGCAGTTTGTGGACAATTAGCTATGGCTACACCTTC.